This entry is about one T cell receptor beta chain. Its target antigen remains unknown. The input lacks base qualities; no much larger clone sits a single base away. The time point label, as the study defines it: baseline before first vaccination. Vaccinee samples came from UK trials COV001 and COV002, including a single-blind randomized controlled phase 2/3 trial of AZD1222 (ChAdOx1 nCoV-19) in healthy adults. Trial participant PBMC samples were collected at day 0 and day 28 after the second dose for TCRbeta chain sequencing. The CDR3 starts with the cysteine, ends with the phenylalanine, and has 15 residues. The sequence is cut down to CDR3 DNA, 45 bases in frame from base 1. In the germline V gene, CDR1 corresponds to MNHEY and CDR2 to SVGAGI. V and J are trimmed by 0 bases and 4 bases, and the gene matches miss 1 base of the junction. The CDR3 regions of human TCRbeta chains were analyzed by immunosequencing. Per the source publication's procedure: Repertoire TCRs were matched against a reference library of SARS-CoV-2-specific TCRs generated with the MIRA antigen-specificity platform. Breadth meant the fraction of unique TCRs that were SARS-CoV-2-associated, whereas depth meant the fraction of total T cells that were SARS-CoV-2-associated. Using the MIRA data, each spike-specific TCR was assigned both to the spike region to which the TCR was reactive and to a CD4 or CD8 class. Log10-transformed breadth and depth values were compared by one-way ANOVA with Sidak's multiple comparisons tests. Imported from immuneACCESS, the table was reduced by TCRdb to in-frame sequences with V and J called. These copies leave out some clones; in studies compared against another copy, an unresolved V gene accounts for under half, and the cause of the remainder is not known. V and J calls and clone size are those listed in that table; D and trimming were worked out from the DNA. The sample yields about 130,000 clones; 86% were counted once. The ten largest clones represent more than 10% of the sample.

The sample belongs to a study of T cell responses to AZD1222 COVID-19 vaccine (dated by TCRdb to the early 2020s). General notes on the study: AZD1222 recipients given second doses at about 4 weeks or at about 12 weeks were pooled, since spike-specific TCR depth and breadth were not found to differ between the two schedules. A total of over 230 trial participants underwent TCR sequencing, of whom 200 to 220 had received two doses of AZD1222 and about 25 had received two doses of the MenACWY control vaccine. Trial participants were enrolled by age into subgroups of 18-55, 56-69 and 70-plus years, and about 150, 27 and 61 TCR-sequenced participants, respectively, were included in these subgroups.

Study-wide conclusions, independent of this receptor: Spike-specific TCR breadth and depth rose significantly after two AZD1222 doses compared with day 0 and with MenACWY recipients. Conclusions about previously exposed vaccinees are limited because only five to seven AZD1222 recipients were SARS-CoV-2 seropositive at baseline. In the small 56-69-year group, the increase in depth fell short of significance, most likely because of low power. Nearly half of unique spike-specific TCRs reportedly recognized epitopes outside regions mutated in the B.1.351 and B.1.1.7 variants. Most participants were white British and females outnumbered males, and the authors suggested that clonal diversity may have been underestimated. Because no samples from the day 14 peak response were available, repertoires could be characterized only after the peak T cell response. The vaccine-associated CD4 TCRs covered the entire spike protein, and the dominant responses fell in regions 160-218 and 743-854.

The sequence links TRBV6-5 to TRBJ1-1; TRBD1 fits 11 bases in the junction. The sequencing used peripheral blood, collected on day 0 of AZD1222 vaccination. The origin of this receptor is an adult in good health. CDR3 sequence: CASSYSGTGGTEAFF. The nucleotide sequence is TGTGCCAGCAGTTACTCGGGGACAGGGGGCACTGAAGCTTTCTTT.